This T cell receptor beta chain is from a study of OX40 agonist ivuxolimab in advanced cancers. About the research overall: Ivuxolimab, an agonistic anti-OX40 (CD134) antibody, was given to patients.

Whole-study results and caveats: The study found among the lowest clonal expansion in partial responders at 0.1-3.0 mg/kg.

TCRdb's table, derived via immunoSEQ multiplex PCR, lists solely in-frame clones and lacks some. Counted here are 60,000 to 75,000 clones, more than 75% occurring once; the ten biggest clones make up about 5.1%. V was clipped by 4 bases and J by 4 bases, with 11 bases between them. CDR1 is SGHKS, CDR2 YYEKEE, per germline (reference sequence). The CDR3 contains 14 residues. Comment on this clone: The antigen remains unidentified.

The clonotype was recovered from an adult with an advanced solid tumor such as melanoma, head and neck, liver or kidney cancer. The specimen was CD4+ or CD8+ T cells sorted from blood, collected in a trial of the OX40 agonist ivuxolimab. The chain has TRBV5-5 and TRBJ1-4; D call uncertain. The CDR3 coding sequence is TGTGCCAGCAGCCCCAAAGGTCTTAATGAAAAACTGTTTTTT. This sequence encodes CASSPKGLNEKLFF.